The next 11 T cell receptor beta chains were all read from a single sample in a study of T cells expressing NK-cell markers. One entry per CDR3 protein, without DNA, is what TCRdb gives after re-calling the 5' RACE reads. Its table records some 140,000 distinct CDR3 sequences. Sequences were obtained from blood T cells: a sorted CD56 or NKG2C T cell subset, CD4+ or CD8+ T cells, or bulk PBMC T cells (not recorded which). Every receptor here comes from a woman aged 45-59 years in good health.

The CDR3 sequence: CASSQGDSYNEQFF. The chain carries TRBV4-1 and TRBJ2-1. The CDR3 extends over 14 amino acids. Germline-derived CDR1 and CDR2 are MGHRA and YSYEKL.

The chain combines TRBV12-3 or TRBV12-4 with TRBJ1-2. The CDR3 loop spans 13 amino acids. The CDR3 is CASSLGSYHGYTF.

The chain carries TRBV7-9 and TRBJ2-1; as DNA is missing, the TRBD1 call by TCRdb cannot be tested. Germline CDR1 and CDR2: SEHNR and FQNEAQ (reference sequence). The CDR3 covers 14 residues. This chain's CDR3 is CASSPWTLENEQFF.

CDR3 loop: CAISEVPSGRAYDPDTQYF. V usage is TRBV10-3 and J usage is TRBJ2-3; TCRdb returns TRBD2, unconfirmable since there is no DNA. Germline V gene sequence: CDR1 ENHRY, CDR2 SYGVKD. This CDR3 spans 19 amino acids.

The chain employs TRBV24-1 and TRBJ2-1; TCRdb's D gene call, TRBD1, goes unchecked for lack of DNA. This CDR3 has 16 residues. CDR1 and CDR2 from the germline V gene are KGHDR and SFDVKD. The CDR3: CATSRRDTSSYNEQFF.

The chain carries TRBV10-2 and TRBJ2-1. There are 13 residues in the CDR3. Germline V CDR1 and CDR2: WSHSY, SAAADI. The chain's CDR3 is CASQDSSYNEQFF.

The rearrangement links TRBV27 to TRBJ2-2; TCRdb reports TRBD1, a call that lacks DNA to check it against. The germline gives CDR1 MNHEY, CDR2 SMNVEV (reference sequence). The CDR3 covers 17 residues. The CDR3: CASSPYRQGAHTGELFF.

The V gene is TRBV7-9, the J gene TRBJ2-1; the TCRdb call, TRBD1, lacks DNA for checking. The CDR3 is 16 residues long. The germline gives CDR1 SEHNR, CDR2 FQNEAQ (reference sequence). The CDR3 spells CASSTPGTSSYNEQFF.

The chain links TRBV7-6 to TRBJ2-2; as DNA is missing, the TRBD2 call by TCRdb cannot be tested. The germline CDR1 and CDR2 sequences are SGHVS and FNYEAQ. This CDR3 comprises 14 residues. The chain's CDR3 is CASSQQAGTGELFF.

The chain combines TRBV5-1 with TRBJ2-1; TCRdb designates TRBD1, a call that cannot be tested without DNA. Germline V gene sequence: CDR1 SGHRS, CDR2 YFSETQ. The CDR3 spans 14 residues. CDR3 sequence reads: CASSPGGSSNEQFF.

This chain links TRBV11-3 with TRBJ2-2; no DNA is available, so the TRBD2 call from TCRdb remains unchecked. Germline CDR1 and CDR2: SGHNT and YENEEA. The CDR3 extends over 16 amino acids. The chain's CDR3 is CASSSPGTSLTGELFF.